The 11 T cell receptor beta chains given below trace back to one sample, sequenced in a study of T cells in tumors after PD-1 blockade. Some clones are missing from TCRdb's copy, which holds only in-frame ones; the method was immunoSEQ multiplex PCR. The sample lists 45,000 to 50,000 clones, approximately 80% occurring once. The material was PBMCs, obtained before anti-PD-1 therapy. These receptors came from a human donor with advanced basal cell or squamous cell carcinoma (not recorded which).

V usage is TRBV2 and J usage is TRBJ2-1, with D perhaps assigned TRBD1 or TRBD2 (5 bases each). Trimming cost V 8 bases and J 8 bases, with 16 bases left between them. CDR3 length: 13 amino acids. The germline V gene has CDR1 SNHLY and CDR2 FYNNEI. The CDR3, as DNA: TGTGCCAGCTCCACCGGATCGGGGCATGAGCAGTTCTTC. Residues: CASSTGSGHEQFF.

The chain uses TRBV28 and TRBJ1-6, with D unresolved. Trimming removed 1 base from V and 9 bases from J, with 7 bases in between. The CDR3 totals 13 residues. Germline V gene data show CDR1 as MDHEN and CDR2 as SYDVKM. For the CDR3, the DNA is TGTGCCAGCAGTTTATTCCCGGTTTCACCCCTCCACTTT. As protein: CASSLFPVSPLHF.

The chain is built from TRBV5-1 and TRBJ1-2; TRBD1 agrees at 9 bases. CDR1 is SGHRS and CDR2 is YFSETQ in the germline V gene. V lost 0 bases, J lost 6 bases, and 9 bases stayed unmatched. This CDR3 is 16 amino acids long. CDR3 in DNA: TGCGCCAGCAGCTTGGATACAACAGGGGGCGCGCATGGCTACACCTTC. Protein sequence: CASSLDTTGGAHGYTF.

The genes are TRBV6-5 and TRBJ2-2; D gene uncertain. This CDR3 comprises 15 residues. Trimming pared 5 bases from V and 5 bases from J, leaving 15 bases between. Germline V CDR1 and CDR2: MNHEY, SVGAGI. CDR3 protein: CASSPRRFQTGELFF. The CDR3, as DNA: TGTGCCAGCAGTCCTCGTCGATTCCAAACCGGGGAGCTGTTTTTT.

This chain connects TRBV6-1 to TRBJ1-5, with 7 nucleotides matching TRBD1. The CDR3 has 17 residues. CDR1 and CDR2 from the germline V gene are MNHNS and SASEGT. Unmatched junction bases numbered 10, after V lost 2 bases and J lost 3 bases. DNA of the CDR3: TGTGCCAGCAGTGAACGCCGGGCAGGGGGTTTCAATCAGCCCCAGCATTTT. Protein sequence: CASSERRAGGFNQPQHF.

This chain uses TRBV5-1 with TRBJ2-1; tentatively, D is TRBD2 (5 bases). Trimming pared 0 bases from V and 1 base from J, leaving 8 bases between. This CDR3 is built from 15 residues. In germline, CDR1 is SGHRS, CDR2 YFSETQ. This chain's CDR3 is CASSLGWESYNEQFF. The CDR3 DNA reads TGCGCCAGCAGCTTGGGTTGGGAGTCCTACAATGAGCAGTTCTTC.

This chain links TRBV7-2 with TRBJ2-7; D is unclear. Trimming cost V 4 bases and J 3 bases, with 13 bases left between them. This CDR3 has 14 residues. Germline values: CDR1 SGHTA, CDR2 FQGNSA. CDR3 DNA sequence: TGTGCCAGCAGCTCTCTTCCAGGAAACTACGAGCAGTACTTC. Translated, it gives CASSSLPGNYEQYF.

The chain carries TRBV28 and TRBJ1-2; D is perhaps TRBD1 (5 bases). V lost 7 bases to trimming and J lost 4 bases, with 13 bases between them. The CDR3 has 13 residues. Per the germline V gene, CDR1 is MDHEN and CDR2 is SYDVKM. CDR3 bases: TGTGCCAGCACGGTGCAGGGTCGCTATGGCTACACCTTC. Protein product: CASTVQGRYGYTF.

The chain couples TRBV7-3 to TRBJ2-5, with a tentative D call TRBD2 (5 bases). Trimming took 2 bases from V and 4 from J, leaving 14 bases between them. The CDR3 is 15 residues long. The germline V gene has CDR1 SGHTA and CDR2 FQGTGA. The CDR3 sequence: CASSLLPGSRETQYF. CDR3 sequence (DNA): TGTGCCAGCAGCTTACTCCCGGGGAGTCGAGAGACCCAGTACTTC.

V usage is TRBV6-5 and J usage is TRBJ2-3; D tentatively fits TRBD1 or TRBD2 (5 bases each). Trimming left V 2 bases short and J 9 bases short, with 9 bases between. The V gene's germline CDR1 is MNHEY and CDR2 SVGAGI. The CDR3 is 12 residues long. CDR3 nucleotide sequence: TGTGCCAGCAGTTACGGGGGTTCCACGCAGTATTTT. This translates into CASSYGGSTQYF.

This chain uses TRBV9 with TRBJ1-5; D is possibly TRBD1 (5 bases). The CDR3 totals 16 residues. Trimming cost V 0 bases and J 2 bases, with 12 bases left between them. CDR1 SGDLS and CDR2 YYNGEE come from the germline V gene. The CDR3 spells CASSVDAGGRNQPQHF. CDR3 bases: TGTGCCAGCAGCGTAGACGCCGGGGGTCGCAATCAGCCCCAGCATTTT.